This T cell receptor beta chain was obtained from a study of T cells after yellow fever vaccination. Study-level background: Fractions with few cells were prepared using SMART-Seq v4 Ultra Low Input.

To note about this clonotype: Its antigen remains unknown.

Study observations and caveats: In FACS-sorted repertoires, abundant clonotypes from the bulk population could appear as contaminants. Though it reached lower strength, the secondary response hit its peak faster, day 5 versus 15.

TCRdb re-called the 5' RACE reads through MiXCR, storing one row per CDR3 protein. Seen here are over 300,000 distinct CDR3 sequences, around 4% observed once, and the top ten hold around 24%. The junction had 5 bases not matched to a gene; V was cut back by 0 bases and J by 4 bases. This CDR3 is built from 15 residues. Germline loops: CDR1 LGHDT, CDR2 YNNKEL (reference sequence). Sequenced material: PBMCs, taken on the day of the yellow fever booster vaccination. V usage is TRBV3-1 and J usage is TRBJ1-2, with 7 bases identical to TRBD1. The TCR sequence derives from a man aged 18 to 35 who received the YFV17D yellow fever vaccine. The CDR3 DNA reads as TGTGCCAGCAGCCAAGACATGGACAGGAGCTATGGCTACACCTTC. As protein: CASSQDMDRSYGYTF.